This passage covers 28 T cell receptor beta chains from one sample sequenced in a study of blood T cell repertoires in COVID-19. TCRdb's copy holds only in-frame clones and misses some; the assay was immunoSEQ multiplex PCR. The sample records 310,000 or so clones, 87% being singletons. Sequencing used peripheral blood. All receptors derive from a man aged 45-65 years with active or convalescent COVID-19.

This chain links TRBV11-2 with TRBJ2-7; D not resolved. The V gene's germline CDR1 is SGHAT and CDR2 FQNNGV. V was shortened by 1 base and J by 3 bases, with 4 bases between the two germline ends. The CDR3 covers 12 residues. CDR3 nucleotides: TGTGCCAGCAGCTTAGTCCGCTACGAGCAGTACTTC. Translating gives CASSLVRYEQYF.

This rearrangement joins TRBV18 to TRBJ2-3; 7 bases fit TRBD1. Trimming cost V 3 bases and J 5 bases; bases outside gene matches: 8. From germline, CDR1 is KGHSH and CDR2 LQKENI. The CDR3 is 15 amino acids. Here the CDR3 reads CASSPDAGGKDTQYF. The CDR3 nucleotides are TGTGCCAGCTCACCTGACGCAGGGGGAAAAGATACGCAGTATTTT.

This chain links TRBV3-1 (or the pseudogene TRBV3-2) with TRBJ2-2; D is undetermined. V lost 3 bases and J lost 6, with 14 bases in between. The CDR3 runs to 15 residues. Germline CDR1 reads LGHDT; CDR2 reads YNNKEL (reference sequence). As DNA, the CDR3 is TGTGCCAGCAGCCAGTTTTCGAGCGTCGCCGGGGAGCTGTTTTTT. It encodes CASSQFSSVAGELFF.

The CDR3 DNA reads as TGTGCCAGCAGCTTGTTGACTAGCGGAAAGTACGAGCAGTACTTC. It encodes CASSLLTSGKYEQYF. The J gene is TRBJ2-7, the V gene TRBV7-2, with 9 bases lining up with TRBD2. This CDR3 spans 15 amino acids. Germline lookup yields CDR1 SGHTA and CDR2 FQGNSA. J was trimmed by 4 bases and V by 3 bases; bases with no gene match: 7.

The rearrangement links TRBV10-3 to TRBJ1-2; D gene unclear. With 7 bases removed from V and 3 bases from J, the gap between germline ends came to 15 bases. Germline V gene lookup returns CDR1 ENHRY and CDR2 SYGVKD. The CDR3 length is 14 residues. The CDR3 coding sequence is TGTGCCATCAATGGGAGGACGGATGACTATGGCTACACCTTC. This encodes CAINGRTDDYGYTF.

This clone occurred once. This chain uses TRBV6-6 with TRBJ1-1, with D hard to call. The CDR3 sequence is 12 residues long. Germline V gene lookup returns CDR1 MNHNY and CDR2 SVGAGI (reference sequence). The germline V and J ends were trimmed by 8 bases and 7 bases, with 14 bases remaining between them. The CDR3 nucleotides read TGTGCCAGCTCCGCAGGAGGCAGTGAAGCTTTCTTT. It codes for CASSAGGSEAFF.

CDR3 sequence (DNA): TGTGCCAGCTCACCAGGGGGAGGTGATTCACCCCTCCACTTT. Its protein is CASSPGGGDSPLHF. J is TRBJ1-6 and V is TRBV18; D possibly corresponds to TRBD1 (5 bases). Trimming stripped 2 bases from V and 8 bases from J, with 10 bases between. The CDR3 is 14 amino acids. CDR1 KGHSH and CDR2 LQKENI come from the germline V gene. Looking up the rest from reference TRBV18 and TRBJ1-6 gives the full variable domain: NAGVMQNPRHLVRRRGQEARLRCSPMKGHSHVYWYRQLPEEGLKFMVYLQKENIIDESGMPKERFSAEFPKEGPSILRIQQVVRGDSAAYFCASSPGGGDSPLHFGNGTRLTVT.

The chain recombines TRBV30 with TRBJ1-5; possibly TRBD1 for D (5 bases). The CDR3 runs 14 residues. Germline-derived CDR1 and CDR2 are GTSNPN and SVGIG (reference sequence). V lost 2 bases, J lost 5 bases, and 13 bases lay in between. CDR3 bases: TGTGCCTGGAGTCCCGACAGTTTTTATCAGCCCCAGCATTTT. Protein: CAWSPDSFYQPQHF. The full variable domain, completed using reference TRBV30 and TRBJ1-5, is SQTIHQWPATLVQPVGSPLSLECTVEGTSNPNLYWYRQAAGRGLQLLFYSVGIGQISSEVPQNLSASRPQDRQFILSSKKLLLSDSGFYLCAWSPDSFYQPQHFGDGTRLSIL.

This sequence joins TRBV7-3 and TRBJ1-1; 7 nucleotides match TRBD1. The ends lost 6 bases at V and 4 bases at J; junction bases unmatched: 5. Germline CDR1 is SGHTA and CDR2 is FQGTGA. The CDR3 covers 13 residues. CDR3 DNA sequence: TGTGCCAGCAGGTTTGCAGGGGGCACTGAAGCTTTCTTT. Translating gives CASRFAGGTEAFF.

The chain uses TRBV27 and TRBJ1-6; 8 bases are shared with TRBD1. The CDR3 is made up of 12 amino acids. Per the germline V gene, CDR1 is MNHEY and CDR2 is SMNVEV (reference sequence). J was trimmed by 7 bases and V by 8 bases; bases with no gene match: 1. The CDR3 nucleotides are TGTGCCAGCCGGACAGGGAATTCACCCCTCCACTTT. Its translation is CASRTGNSPLHF.

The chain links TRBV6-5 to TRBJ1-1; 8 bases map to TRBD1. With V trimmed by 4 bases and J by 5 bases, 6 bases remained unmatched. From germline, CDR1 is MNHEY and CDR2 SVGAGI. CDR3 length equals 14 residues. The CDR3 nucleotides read TGTGCCAGCAGTTCTCGGACAGGGAGGACTGAAGCTTTCTTT. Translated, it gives CASSSRTGRTEAFF.

The CDR3 spells CASRLRSEAFF. CDR3 nucleotide sequence: TGTGCCAGCAGACTACGGTCTGAAGCTTTCTTT. This chain uses TRBV6-5 with TRBJ1-1; D gene unclear. There are 11 residues in the CDR3. Per germline, CDR1 MNHEY and CDR2 SVGAGI. V lost 6 bases and J lost 6, with 8 bases in between.

The CDR3 DNA follows: TGTGCCAGCACCGTAATAAGAGCGGGCAACTCCTACGAGCAGTACTTC. Protein product: CASTVIRAGNSYEQYF. The genes are TRBV5-6 and TRBJ2-7; the D gene is possibly TRBD2 (6 bases). The germline CDR1 and CDR2 sequences are SGHDT and YYEEEE. V lost 6 bases and J 0 bases, leaving 19 bases between the germline ends. The length of the CDR3 is 16 residues.

As DNA, the CDR3 is TGTGCCAGCAGTGCCCCGGGACAGGTCACCCAAGTTAATTCACCCCTCCACTTT. This translates into CASSAPGQVTQVNSPLHF. The V call is TRBV28, the J call TRBJ1-6, with 8 bases identical to TRBD1. The germline V gene encodes CDR1 MDHEN and CDR2 SYDVKM. V gave up 5 bases and J gave up 6 bases; unmatched junction bases: 15. This CDR3 contains 18 residues.

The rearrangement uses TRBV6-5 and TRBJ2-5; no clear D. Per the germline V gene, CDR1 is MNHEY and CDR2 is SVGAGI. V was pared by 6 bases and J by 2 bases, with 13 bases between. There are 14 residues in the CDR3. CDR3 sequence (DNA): TGTGCCAGCAGGGCCTTGGGCAGACAAGAGACCCAGTACTTC. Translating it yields CASRALGRQETQYF.

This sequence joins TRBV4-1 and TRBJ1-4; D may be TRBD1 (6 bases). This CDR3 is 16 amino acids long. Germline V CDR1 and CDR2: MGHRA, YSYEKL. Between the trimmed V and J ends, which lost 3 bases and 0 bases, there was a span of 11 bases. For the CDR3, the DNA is TGCGCCAGCAGCCAGGGGGACACCCCAACTAATGAAAAACTGTTTTTT. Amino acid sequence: CASSQGDTPTNEKLFF.

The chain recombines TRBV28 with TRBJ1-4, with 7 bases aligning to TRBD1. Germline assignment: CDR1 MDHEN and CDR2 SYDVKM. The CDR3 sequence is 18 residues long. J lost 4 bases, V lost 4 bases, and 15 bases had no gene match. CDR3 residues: CASSSPLGRGLNNEKLFF. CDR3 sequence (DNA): TGTGCCAGCAGTTCACCTCTTGGTAGGGGGCTAAATAATGAAAAACTGTTTTTT.

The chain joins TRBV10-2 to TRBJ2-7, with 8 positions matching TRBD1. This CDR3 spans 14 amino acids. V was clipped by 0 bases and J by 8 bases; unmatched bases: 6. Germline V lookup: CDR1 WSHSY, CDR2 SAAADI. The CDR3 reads CASSESRQGRQQYF. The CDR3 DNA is TGCGCCAGCAGTGAGTCCCGACAGGGGCGGCAGCAGTACTTC.

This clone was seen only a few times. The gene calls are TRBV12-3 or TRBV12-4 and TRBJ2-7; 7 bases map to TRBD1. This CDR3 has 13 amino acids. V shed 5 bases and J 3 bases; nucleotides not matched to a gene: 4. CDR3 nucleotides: TGTGCCAGCAGTAGGACAGGAAACTACGAGCAGTACTTC. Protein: CASSRTGNYEQYF.

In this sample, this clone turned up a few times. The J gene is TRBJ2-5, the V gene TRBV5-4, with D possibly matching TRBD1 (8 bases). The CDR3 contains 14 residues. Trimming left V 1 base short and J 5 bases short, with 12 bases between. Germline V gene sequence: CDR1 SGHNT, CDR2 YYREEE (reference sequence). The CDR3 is CASSLKQGGETQYF. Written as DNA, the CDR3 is TGTGCCAGCAGCTTGAAACAGGGGGGGGAGACCCAGTACTTC.

Here the CDR3 DNA reads TGTGCCAGCAGCGAAGGACAGGGAAACCAGTTCTTC. Translation: CASSEGQGNQFF. The chain couples TRBV7-9 to TRBJ2-1, with TRBD1 matching over 8 bases. The CDR3 is made up of 12 amino acids. Germline values: CDR1 SEHNR, CDR2 FQNEAQ (reference sequence). J lost 13 bases, V lost 5 bases, and 7 bases had no gene match.

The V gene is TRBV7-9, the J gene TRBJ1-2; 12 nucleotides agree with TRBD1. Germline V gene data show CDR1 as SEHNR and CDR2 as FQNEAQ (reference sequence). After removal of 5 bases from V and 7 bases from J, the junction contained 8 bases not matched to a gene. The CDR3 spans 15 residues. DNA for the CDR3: TGTGCCAGCAGCCCCCCGGGACAGGGGGCGGCTGGCTACACCTTC. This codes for CASSPPGQGAAGYTF.

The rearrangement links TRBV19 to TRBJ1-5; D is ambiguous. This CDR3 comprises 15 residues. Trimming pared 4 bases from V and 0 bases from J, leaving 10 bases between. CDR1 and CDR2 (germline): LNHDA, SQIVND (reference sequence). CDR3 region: CASSTTGNSNQPQHF. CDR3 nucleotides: TGTGCCAGTAGTACAACGGGGAATAGCAATCAGCCCCAGCATTTT.

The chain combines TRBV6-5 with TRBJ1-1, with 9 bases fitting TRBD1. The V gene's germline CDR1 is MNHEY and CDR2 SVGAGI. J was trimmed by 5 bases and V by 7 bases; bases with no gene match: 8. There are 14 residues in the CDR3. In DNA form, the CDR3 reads TGTGCCAGCACCGAACAGGGGGCGGGTACTGAAGCTTTCTTT. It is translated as CASTEQGAGTEAFF.

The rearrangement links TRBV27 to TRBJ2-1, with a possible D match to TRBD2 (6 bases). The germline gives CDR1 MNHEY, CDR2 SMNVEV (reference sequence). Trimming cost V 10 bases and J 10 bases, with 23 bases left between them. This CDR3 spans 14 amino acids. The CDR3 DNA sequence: TGTGCCACCTTAACTGGAACTAGCCGGGGAGAGCAGTTCTTC. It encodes CATLTGTSRGEQFF.

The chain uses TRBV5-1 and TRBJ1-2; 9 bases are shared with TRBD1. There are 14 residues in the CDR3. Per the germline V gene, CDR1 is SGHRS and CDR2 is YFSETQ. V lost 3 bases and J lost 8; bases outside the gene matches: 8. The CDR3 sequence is CASSSDGQGIGYTF. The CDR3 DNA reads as TGCGCCAGCAGCTCGGACGGACAGGGGATAGGCTACACCTTC.

This CDR3 is CASSRETGQGEFF. The CDR3 DNA reads TGTGCCAGCAGCCGGGAAACGGGACAGGGTGAATTCTTC. The rearrangement joins TRBV7-9 to TRBJ2-1, with TRBD1 matching over 9 bases. The CDR3 runs to 13 residues. The junction had 12 bases not matched to a gene; V was cut back by 5 bases and J by 16 bases. The germline CDR1 and CDR2 sequences are SEHNR and FQNEAQ (reference sequence).

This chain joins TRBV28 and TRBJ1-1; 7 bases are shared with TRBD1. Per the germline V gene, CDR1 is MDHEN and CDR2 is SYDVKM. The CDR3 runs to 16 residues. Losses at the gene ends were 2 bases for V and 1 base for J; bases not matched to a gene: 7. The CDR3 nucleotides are TGTGCCAGCAGTTTACGACAGGGTAAGGGGAACACTGAAGCTTTCTTT. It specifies CASSLRQGKGNTEAFF.